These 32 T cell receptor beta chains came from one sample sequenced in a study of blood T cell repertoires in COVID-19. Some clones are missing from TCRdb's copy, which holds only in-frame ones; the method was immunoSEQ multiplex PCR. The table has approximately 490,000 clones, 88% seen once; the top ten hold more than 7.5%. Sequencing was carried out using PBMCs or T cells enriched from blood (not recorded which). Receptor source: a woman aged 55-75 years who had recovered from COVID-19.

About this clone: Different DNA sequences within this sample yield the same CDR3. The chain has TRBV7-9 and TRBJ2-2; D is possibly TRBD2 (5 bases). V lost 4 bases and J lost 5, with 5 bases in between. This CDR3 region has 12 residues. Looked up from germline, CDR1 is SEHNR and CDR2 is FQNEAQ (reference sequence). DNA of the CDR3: TGTGCCAGCAGCTCGGGAACCGGGGAGCTGTTTTTT. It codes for CASSSGTGELFF.

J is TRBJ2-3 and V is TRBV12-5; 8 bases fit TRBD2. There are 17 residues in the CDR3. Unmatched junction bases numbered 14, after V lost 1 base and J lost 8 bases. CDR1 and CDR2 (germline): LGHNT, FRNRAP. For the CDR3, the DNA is TGTGCTAGTGGTTTGGACCCGGGCGGGGGGCCACGACCTACGCAGTATTTT. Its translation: CASGLDPGGGPRPTQYF.

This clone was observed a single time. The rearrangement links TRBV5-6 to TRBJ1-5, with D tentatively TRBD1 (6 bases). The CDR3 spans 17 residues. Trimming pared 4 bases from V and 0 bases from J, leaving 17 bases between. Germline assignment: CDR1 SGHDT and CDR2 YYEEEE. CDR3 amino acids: CASSLRDKPLSNQPQHF. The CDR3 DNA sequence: TGTGCCAGCAGCCTCCGGGACAAACCCCTTAGCAATCAGCCCCAGCATTTT.

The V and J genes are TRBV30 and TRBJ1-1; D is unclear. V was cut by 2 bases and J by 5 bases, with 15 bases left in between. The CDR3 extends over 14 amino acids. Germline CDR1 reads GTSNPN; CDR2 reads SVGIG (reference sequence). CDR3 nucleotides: TGTGCCTGGAGTCCTTGGGGAGGGAGTACTGAAGCTTTCTTT. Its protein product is CAWSPWGGSTEAFF.

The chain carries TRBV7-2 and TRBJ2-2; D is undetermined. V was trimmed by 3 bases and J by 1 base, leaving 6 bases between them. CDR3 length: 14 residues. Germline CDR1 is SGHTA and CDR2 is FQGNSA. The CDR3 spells CASSFNWNTGELFF. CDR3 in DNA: TGTGCCAGCAGCTTCAACTGGAACACCGGGGAGCTGTTTTTT.

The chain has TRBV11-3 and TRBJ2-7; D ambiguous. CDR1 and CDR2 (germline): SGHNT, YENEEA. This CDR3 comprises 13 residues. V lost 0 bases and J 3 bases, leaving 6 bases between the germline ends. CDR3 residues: CASSLEGSYEQYF. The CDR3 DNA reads TGTGCCAGCAGCTTAGAGGGCAGCTACGAGCAGTACTTC.

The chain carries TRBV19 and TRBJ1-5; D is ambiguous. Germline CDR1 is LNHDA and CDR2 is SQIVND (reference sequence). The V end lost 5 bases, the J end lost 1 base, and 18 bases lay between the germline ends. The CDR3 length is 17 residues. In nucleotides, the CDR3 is TGTGCCAGTAGTTATATCCCCCACACATTAAGCAATCAGCCCCAGCATTTT. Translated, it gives CASSYIPHTLSNQPQHF.

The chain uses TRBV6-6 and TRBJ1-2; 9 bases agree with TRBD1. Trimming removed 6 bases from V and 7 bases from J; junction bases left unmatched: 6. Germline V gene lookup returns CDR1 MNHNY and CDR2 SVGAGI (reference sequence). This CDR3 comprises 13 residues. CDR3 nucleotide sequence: TGTGCCAGCAGCCCGGGACAGGGTGGTGGCTACACCTTC. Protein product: CASSPGQGGGYTF.

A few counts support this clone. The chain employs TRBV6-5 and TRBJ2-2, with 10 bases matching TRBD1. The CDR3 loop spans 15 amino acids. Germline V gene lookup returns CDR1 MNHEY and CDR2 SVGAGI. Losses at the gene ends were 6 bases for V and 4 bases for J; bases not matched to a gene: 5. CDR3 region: CASRRQGASTGELFF. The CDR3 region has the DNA TGTGCCAGCAGGCGACAGGGGGCTTCCACCGGGGAGCTGTTTTTT.

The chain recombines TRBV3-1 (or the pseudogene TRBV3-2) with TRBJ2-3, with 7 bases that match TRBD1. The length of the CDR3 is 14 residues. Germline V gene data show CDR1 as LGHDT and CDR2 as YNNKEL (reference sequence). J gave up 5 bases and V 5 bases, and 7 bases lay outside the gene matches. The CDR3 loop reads CASSGRTGRDTQYF. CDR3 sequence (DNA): TGTGCCAGCAGCGGACGGACAGGACGAGATACGCAGTATTTT.

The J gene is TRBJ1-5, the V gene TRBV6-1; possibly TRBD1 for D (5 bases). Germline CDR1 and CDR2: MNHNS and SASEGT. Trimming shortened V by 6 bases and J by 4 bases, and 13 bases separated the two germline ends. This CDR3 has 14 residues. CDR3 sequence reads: CASSQRGLNQPQHF. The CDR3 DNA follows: TGTGCCAGCAGCCAAAGGGGACTGAATCAGCCCCAGCATTTT.

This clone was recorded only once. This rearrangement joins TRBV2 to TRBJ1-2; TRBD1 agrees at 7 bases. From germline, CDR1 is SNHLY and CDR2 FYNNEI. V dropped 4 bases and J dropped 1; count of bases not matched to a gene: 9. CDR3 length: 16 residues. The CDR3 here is CASSGTGRVINYGYTF. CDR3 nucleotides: TGTGCCAGCAGTGGGACAGGTAGGGTTATTAACTATGGCTACACCTTC.

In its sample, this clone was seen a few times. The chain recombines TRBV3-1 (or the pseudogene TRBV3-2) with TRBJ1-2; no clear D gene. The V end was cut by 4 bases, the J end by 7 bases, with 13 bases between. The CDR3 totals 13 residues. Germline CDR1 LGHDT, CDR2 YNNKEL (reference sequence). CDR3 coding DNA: TGTGCCAGCAGCCCCCTTGGCTGGCCTGGCTACACCTTC. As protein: CASSPLGWPGYTF.

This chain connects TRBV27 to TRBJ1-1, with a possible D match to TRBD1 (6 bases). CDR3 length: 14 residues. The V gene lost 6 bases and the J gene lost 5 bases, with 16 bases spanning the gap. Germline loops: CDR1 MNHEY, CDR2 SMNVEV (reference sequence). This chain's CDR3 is CASRVRGGSTEAFF. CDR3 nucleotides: TGTGCCAGCAGGGTAAGGGGGGGATCGACTGAAGCTTTCTTT.

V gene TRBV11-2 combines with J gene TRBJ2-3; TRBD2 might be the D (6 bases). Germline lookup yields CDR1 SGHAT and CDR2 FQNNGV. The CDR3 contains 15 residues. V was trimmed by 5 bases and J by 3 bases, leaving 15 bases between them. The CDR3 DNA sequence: TGTGCCAGCAGCCTAAGGCCCGGGGGAACAGATACGCAGTATTTT. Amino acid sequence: CASSLRPGGTDTQYF.

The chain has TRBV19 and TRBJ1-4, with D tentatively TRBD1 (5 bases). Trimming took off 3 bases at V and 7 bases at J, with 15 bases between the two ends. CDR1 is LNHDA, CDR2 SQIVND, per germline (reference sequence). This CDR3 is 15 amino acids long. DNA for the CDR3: TGTGCCAGTAGTATGGGGGGGTCAAGGAGTGAAAAACTGTTTTTT. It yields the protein CASSMGGSRSEKLFF.

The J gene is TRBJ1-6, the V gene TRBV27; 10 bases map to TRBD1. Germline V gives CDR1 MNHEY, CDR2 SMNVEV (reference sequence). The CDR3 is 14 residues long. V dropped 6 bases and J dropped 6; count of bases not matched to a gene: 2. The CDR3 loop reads CASSRQGANSPLHF. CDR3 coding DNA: TGTGCCAGCAGCAGACAGGGGGCTAATTCACCCCTCCACTTT.

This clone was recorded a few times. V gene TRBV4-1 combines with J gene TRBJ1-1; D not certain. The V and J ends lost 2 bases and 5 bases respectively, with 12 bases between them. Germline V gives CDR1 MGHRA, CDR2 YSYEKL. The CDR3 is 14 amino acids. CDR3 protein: CASSQTSGRTEAFF. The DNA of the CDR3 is TGCGCCAGCAGCCAAACCAGTGGGAGGACTGAAGCTTTCTTT.

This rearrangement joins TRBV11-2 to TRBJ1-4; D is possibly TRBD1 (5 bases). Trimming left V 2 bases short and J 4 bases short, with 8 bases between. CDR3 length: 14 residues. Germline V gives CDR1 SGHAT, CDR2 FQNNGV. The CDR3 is CASSLRGFNEKLFF. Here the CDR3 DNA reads TGTGCCAGCAGCTTAAGGGGCTTTAATGAAAAACTGTTTTTT.

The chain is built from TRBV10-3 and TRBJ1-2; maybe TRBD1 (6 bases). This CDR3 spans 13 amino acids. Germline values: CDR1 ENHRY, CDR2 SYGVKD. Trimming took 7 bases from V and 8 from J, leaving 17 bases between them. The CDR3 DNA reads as TGTGCCATCAAGTCCCCGCAGGGGTTAGGCTACACCTTC. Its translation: CAIKSPQGLGYTF.

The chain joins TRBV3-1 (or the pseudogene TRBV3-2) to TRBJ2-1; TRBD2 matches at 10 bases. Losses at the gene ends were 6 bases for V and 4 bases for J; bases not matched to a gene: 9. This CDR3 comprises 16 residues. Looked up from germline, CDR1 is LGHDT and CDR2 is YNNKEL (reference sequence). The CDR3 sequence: CASSPYPSGGYNEQFF. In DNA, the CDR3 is TGTGCCAGCAGTCCTTACCCTAGCGGGGGTTACAATGAGCAGTTCTTC.

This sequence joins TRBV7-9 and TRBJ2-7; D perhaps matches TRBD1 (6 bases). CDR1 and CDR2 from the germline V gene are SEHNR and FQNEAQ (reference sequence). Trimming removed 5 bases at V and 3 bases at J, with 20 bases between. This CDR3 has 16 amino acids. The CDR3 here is CASSLRLSQGNYEQYF. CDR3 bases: TGTGCCAGCAGCCTTAGGTTGAGTCAGGGGAACTACGAGCAGTACTTC. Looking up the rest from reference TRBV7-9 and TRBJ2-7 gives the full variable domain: DTGVSQNPRHKITKRGQNVTFRCDPISEHNRLYWYRQTLGQGPEFLTYFQNEAQLEKSRLLSDRFSAERPKGSFSTLEIQRTEQGDSAMYLCASSLRLSQGNYEQYFGPGTRLTVT.

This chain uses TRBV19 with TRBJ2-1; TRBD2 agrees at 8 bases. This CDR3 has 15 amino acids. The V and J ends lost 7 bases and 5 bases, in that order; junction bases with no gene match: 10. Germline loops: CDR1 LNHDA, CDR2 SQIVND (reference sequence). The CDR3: CASKTGGIGNNEQFF. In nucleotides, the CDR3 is TGTGCCAGTAAAACGGGGGGGATCGGGAACAATGAGCAGTTCTTC.

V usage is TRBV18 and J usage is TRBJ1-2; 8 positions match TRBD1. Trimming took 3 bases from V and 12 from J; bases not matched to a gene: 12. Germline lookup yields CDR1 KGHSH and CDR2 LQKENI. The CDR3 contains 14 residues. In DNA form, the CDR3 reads TGTGCCAGCTCACCGTGGGGACAGGACTGGGTAAACACCTTC. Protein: CASSPWGQDWVNTF.

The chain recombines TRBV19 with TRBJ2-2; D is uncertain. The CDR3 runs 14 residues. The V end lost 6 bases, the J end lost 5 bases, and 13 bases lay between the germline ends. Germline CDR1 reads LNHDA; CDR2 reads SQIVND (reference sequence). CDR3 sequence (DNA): TGTGCCAGTAGGTGGGCCTCTGGGACCGGGGAGCTGTTTTTT. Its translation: CASRWASGTGELFF.

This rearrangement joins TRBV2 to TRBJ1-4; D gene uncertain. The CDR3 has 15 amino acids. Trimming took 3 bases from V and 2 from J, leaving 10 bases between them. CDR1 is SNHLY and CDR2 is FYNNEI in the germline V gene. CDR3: CASSEWGGTNEKLFF. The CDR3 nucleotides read TGTGCCAGCAGTGAGTGGGGAGGGACTAATGAAAAACTGTTTTTT.

CDR3 in DNA: TGTGCCAGCAGCCGGACAGACGGACCCCTCCACTTT. Translation: CASSRTDGPLHF. The chain combines TRBV3-1 (or the pseudogene TRBV3-2) with TRBJ1-6; D possibly corresponds to TRBD1 (6 bases). This CDR3 region has 12 residues. Germline V CDR1 and CDR2: LGHDT, YNNKEL (reference sequence). With 4 bases removed from V and 12 bases from J, the gap between germline ends came to 10 bases.

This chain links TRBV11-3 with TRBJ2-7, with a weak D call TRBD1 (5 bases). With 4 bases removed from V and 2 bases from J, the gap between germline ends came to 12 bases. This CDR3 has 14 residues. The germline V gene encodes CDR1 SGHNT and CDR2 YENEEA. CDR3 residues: CASSSSTDPYEQYF. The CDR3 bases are TGTGCCAGCAGCTCCTCGACAGATCCCTACGAGCAGTACTTC.

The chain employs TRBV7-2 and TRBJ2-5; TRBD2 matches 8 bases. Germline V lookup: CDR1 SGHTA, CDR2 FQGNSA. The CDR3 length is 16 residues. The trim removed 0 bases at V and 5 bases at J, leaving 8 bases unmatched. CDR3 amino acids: CASSLAPYGGAETQYF. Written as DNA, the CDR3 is TGTGCCAGCAGCTTAGCGCCCTACGGGGGGGCGGAGACCCAGTACTTC.

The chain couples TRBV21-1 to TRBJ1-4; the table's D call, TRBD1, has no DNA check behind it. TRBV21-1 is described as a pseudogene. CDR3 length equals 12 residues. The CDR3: CASGQGGEKLFF. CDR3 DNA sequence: TGTGCCAGCGGACAGGGTGGGGAAAAACTGTTTTTT.

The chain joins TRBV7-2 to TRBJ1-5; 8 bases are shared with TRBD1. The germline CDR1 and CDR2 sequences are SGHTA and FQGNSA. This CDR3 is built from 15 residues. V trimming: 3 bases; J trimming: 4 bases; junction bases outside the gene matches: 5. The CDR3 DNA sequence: TGTGCCAGCAGCTTTTCGGGACAGGTGAATCAGCCCCAGCATTTT. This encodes CASSFSGQVNQPQHF.

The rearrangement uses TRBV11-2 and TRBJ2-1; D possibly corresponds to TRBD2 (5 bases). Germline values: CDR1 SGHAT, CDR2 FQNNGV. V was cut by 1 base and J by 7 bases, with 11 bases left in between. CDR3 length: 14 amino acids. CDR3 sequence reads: CASSLGSRANEQFF. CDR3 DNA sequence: TGTGCCAGCAGCTTAGGTTCGCGGGCAAATGAGCAGTTCTTC.